This T cell receptor (beta chain) was identified during a study of control samples from healthy donors and cancer patients (TCRdb year 2020). The germline V gene sets CDR1 to SGHRS and CDR2 to YFSETQ. Deletion took 4 bases off V and 6 bases off J, with a span of 19 bases between the germline ends. Including the terminal cysteine and phenylalanine, the CDR3 comprises 15 residues. The only DNA kept is the CDR3, 45 bases in frame from the first base. In the case of this clone: No cognate antigen has been identified for it. No qualities accompany the bases; no much larger clone lies one base away.

The library was obtained by the immunoSEQ multiplex PCR assay. Drawn from immuneACCESS, this table holds only the in-frame rearrangements with V and J called that TCRdb kept. Clones are partly lost; checked studies trace under half to an unresolved V gene and leave the rest unexplained. In this sample the table shows about 180,000 clones, around nine tenths of which occur a single time. The top ten hold about 1.4% of the sample. Input material: blood. The V gene is TRBV5-1 and the J gene is TRBJ1-2, and TRBD1 may be the D gene, going by 5 matching bases. The TCR originated in a young man in good health. In nucleotide form, the sequence is TGCGCCAGCAGCCCATCGGGACTCCCCGCGGATGGCTACACCTTC. Its protein product is CASSPSGLPADGYTF.